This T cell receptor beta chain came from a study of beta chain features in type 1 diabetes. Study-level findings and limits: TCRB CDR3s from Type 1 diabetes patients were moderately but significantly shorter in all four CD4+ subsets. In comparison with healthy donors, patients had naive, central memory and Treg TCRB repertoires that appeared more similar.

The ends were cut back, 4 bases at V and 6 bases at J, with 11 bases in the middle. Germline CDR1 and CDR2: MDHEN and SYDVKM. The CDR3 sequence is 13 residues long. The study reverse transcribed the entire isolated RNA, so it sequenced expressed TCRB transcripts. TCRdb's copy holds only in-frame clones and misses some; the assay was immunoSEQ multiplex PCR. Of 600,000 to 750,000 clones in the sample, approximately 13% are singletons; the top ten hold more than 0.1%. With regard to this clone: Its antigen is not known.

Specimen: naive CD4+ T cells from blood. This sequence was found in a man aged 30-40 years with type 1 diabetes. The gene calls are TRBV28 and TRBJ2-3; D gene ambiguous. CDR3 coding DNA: TGTGCCAGCAGTTCGCGAGTTGGGGATACGCAGTATTTT. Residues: CASSSRVGDTQYF.